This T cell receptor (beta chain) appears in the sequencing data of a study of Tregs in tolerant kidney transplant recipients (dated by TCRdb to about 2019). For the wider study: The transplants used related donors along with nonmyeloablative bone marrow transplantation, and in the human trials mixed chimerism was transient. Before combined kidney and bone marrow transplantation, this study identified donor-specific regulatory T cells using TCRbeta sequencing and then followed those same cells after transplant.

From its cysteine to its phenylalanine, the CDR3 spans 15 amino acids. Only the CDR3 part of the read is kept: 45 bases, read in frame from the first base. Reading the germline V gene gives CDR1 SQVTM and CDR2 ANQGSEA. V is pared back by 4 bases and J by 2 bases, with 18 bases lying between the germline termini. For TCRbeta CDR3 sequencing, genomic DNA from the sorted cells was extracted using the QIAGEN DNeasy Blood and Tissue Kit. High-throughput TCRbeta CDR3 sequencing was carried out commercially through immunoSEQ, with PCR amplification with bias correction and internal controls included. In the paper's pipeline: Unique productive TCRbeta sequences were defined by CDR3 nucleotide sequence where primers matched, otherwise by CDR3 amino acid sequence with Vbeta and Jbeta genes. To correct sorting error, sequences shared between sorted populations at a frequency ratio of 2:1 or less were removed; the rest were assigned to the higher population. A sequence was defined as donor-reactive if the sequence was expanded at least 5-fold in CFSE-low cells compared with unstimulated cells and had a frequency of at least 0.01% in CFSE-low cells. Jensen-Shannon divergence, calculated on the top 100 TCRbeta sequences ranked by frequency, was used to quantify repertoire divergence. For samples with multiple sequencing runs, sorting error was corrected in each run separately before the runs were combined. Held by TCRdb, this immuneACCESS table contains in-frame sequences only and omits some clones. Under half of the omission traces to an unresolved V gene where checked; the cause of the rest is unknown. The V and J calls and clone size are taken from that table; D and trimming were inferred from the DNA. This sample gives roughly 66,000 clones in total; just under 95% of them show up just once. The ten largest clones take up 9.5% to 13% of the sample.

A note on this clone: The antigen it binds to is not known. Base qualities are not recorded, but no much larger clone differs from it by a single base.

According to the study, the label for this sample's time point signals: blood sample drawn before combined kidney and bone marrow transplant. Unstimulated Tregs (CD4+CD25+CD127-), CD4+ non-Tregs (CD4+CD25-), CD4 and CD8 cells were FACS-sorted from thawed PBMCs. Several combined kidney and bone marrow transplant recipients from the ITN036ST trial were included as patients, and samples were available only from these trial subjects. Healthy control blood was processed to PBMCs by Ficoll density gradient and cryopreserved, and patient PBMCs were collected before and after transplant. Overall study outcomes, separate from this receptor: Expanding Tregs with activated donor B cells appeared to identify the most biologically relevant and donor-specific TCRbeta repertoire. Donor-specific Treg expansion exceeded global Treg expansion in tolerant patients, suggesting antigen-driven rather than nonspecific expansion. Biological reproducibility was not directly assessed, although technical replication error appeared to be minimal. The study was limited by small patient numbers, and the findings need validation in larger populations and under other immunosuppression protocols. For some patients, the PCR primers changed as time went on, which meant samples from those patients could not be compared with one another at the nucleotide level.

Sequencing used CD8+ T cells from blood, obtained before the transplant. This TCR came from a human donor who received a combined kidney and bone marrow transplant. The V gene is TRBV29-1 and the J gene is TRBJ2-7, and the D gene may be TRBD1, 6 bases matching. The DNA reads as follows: TGCAGCGTTGTCTTGGCGTCAGGGGCCCCCTACGAGCAGTACTTC. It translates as CSVVLASGAPYEQYF.